This TCR beta chain was observed in a study of radiation and T cells in renal cell carcinoma. The CDR3 loop spans 12 amino acids. V was cut by 4 bases and J by 3 bases, with 8 bases left in between. Germline V gene lookup returns CDR1 SGHDT and CDR2 YYEEEE. Using immunoSEQ multiplex PCR, the repertoire was profiled, and TCRdb retains in-frame clones only, with some absent. Seen here are about 140,000 clones, roughly 85% observed once, and the top ten hold approximately 20%. Described time point: baseline pretreatment blood. As to treatment: 15 Gy SBRT to primary tumor, nephrectomy 4 weeks later. This TCR came from a woman aged 50 to 60 with renal cell carcinoma. The chain joins TRBV5-6 to TRBJ2-7; D is undetermined. Sequenced here: blood, sampled from a patient whose treatment included radiotherapy and nephrectomy. CDR3 amino acids: CASSLQNYEQYF. The CDR3, as DNA: TGTGCCAGCAGCCTACAGAACTACGAGCAGTACTTC.